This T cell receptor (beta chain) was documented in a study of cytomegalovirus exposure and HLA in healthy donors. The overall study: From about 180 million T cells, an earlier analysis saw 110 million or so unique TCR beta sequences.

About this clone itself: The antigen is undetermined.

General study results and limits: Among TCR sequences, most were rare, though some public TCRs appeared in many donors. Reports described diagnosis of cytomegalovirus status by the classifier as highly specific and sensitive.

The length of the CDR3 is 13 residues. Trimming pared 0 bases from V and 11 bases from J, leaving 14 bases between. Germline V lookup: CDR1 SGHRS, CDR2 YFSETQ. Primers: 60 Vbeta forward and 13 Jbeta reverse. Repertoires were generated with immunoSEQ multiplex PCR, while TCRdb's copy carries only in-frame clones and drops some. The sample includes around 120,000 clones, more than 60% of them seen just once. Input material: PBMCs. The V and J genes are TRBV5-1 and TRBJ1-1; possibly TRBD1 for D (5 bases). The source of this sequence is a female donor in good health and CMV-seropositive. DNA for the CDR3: TGCGCCAGCAGCTTGGGGCAGGGTGCATATGCTTTCTTT. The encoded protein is CASSLGQGAYAFF. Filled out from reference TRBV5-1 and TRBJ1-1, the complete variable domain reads KAGVTQTPRYLIKTRGQQVTLSCSPISGHRSVSWYQQTPGQGLQFLFEYFSETQRNKGNFPGRFSGRQFSNSRSEMNVSTLELGDSALYLCASSLGQGAYAFFGQGTRLTVV.